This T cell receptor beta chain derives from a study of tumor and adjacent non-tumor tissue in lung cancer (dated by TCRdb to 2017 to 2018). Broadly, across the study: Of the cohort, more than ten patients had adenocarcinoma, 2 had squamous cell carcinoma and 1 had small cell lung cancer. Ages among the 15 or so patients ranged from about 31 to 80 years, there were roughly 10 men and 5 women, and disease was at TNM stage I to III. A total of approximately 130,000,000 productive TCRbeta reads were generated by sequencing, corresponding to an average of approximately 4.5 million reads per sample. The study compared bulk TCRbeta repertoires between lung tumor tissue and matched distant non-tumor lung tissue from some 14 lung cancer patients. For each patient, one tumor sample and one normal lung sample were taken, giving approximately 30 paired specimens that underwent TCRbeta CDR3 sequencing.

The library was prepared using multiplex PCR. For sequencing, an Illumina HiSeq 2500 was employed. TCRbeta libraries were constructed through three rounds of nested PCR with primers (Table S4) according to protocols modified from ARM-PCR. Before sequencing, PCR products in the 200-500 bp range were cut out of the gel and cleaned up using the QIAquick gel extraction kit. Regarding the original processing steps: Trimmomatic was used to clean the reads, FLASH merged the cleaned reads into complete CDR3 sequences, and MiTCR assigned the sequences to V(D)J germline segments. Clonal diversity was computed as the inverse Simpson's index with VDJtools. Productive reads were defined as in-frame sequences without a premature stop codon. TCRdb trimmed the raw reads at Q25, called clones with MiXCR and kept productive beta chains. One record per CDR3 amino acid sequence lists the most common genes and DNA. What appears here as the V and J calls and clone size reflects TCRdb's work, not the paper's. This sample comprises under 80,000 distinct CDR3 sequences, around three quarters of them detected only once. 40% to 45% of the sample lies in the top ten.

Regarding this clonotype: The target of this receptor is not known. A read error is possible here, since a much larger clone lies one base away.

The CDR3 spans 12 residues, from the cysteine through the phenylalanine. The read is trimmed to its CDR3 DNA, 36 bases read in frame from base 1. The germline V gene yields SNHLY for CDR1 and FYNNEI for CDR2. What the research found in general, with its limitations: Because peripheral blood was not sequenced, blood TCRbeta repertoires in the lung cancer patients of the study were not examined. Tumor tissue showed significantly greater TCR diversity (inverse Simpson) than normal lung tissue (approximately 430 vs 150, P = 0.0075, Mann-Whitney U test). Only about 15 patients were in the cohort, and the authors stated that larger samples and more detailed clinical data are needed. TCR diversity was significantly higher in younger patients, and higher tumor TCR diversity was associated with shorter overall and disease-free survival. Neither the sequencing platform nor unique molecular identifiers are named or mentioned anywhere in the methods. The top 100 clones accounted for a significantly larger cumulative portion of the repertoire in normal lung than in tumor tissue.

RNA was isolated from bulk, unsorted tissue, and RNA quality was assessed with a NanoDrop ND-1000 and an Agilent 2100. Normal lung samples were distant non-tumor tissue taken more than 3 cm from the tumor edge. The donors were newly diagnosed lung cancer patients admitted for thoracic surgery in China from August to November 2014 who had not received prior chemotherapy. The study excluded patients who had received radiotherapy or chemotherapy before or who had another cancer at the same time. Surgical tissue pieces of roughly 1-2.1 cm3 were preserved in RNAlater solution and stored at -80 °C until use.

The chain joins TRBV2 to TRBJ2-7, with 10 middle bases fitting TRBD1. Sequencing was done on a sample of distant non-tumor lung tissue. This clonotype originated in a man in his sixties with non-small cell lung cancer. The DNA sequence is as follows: TGTGACAGCAGTGGGACAGGGGACGAGCAGTACTTC. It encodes CDSSGTGDEQYF.